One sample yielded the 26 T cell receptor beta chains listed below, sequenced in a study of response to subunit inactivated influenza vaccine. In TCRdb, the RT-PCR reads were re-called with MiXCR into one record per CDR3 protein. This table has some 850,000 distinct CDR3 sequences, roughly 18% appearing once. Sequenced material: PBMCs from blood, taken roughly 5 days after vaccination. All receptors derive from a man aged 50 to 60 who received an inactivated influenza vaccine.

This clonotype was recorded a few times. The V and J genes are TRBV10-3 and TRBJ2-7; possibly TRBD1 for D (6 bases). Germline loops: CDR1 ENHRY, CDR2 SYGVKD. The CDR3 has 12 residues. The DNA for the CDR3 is TGTGCAGTCCGACAGGACTCCTACGAGCAGTACTTC. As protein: CAVRQDSYEQYF.

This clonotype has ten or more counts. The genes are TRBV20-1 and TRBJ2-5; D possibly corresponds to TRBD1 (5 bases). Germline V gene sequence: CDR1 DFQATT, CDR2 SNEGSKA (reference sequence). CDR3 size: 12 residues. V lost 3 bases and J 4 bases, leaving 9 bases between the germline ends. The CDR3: CSASQGAETQYF. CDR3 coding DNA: TGCAGTGCTAGCCAGGGCGCAGAGACCCAGTACTTC.

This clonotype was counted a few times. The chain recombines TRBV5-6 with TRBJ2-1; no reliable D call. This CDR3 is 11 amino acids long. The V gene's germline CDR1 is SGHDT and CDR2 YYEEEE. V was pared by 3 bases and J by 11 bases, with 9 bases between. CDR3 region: CASSSEAQQFF. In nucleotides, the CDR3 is TGTGCCAGCAGCTCAGAAGCCCAGCAGTTCTTC.

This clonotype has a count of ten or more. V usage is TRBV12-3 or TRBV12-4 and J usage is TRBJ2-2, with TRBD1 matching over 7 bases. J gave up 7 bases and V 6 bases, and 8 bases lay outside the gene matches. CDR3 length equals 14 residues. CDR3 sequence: CASSPLQGNGELFF. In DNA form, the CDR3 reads TGTGCCAGCAGCCCCCTACAGGGGAACGGGGAGCTGTTTTTT.

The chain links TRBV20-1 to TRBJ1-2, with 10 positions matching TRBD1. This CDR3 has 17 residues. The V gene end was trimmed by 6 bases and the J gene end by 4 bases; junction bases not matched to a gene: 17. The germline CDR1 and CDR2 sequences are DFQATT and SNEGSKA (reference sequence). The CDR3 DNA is TGCAGTGCGCGAACCGGGACAGGGGTACGAAAGCCCTATGGCTACACCTTC. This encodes CSARTGTGVRKPYGYTF.

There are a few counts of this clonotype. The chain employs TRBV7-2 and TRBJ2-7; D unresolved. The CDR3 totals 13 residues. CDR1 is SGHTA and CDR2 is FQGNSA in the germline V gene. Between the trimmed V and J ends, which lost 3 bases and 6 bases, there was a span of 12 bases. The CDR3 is CASSLGRHGEQYF. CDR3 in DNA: TGTGCCAGCAGCTTGGGCCGACACGGCGAGCAGTACTTC.

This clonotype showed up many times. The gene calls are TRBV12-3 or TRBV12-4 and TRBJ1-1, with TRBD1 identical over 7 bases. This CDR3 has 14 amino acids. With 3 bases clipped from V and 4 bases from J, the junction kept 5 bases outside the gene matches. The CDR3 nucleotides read TGTGCCAGCAGTTTGGAGGGGGCCGGCACTGAAGCTTTCTTT. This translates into CASSLEGAGTEAFF.

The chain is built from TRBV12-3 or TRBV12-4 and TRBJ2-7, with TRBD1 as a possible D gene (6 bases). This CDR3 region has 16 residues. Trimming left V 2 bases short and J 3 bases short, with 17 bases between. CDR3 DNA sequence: TGTGCCAGCAGTTTAAGACTGGGACACGGAAACTACGAGCAGTACTTC. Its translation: CASSLRLGHGNYEQYF.

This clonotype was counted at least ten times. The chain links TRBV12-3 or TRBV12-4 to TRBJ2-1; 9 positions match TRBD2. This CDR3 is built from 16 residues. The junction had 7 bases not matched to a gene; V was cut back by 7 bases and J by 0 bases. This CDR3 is CASTPRSGSSYNEQFF. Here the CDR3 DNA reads TGTGCCAGCACCCCCCGTAGCGGGAGCTCCTACAATGAGCAGTTCTTC.

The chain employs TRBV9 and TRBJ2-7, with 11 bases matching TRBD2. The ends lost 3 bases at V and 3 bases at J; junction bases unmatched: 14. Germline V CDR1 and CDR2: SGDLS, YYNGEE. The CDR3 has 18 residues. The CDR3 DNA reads TGTGCCAGCAGCGACCGGACTAGCGGGCCCCCTGGCCACTACGAGCAGTACTTC. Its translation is CASSDRTSGPPGHYEQYF.

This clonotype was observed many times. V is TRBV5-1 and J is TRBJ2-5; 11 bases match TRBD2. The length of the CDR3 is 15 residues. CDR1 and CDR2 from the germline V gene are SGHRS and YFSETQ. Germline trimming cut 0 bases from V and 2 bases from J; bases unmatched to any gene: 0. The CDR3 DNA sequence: TGCGCCAGCAGCTTGGGACTAGCGGGACAAGAGACCCAGTACTTC. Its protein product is CASSLGLAGQETQYF.

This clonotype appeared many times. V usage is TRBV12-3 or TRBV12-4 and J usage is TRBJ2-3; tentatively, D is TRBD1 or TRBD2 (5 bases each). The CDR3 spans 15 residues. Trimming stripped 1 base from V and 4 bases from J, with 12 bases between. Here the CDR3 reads CASSLGTEGPDTQYF. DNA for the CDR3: TGTGCCAGCAGTTTAGGGACCGAGGGGCCAGATACGCAGTATTTT.

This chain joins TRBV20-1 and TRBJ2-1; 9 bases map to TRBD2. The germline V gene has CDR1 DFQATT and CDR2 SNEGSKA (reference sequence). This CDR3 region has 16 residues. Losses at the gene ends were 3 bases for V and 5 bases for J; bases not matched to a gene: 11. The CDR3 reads CSARGGASGKNNEQFF. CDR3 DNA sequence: TGCAGTGCTAGGGGGGGGGCTAGCGGGAAAAACAATGAGCAGTTCTTC.

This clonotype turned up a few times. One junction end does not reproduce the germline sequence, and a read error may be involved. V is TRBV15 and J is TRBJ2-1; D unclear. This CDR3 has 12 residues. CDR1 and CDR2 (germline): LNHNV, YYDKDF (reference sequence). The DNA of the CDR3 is TGTGCCACCAGCAGAGATCTGACACCCCCAGTCTTC. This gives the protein CATSRDLTPPVF.

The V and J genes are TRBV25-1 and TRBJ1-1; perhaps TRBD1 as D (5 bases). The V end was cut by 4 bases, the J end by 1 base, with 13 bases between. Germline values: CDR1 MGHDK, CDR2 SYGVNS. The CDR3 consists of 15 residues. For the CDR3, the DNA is TGTGCCAGCAGTGGAGGGTGGGGGAGGAACACTGAAGCTTTCTTT. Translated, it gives CASSGGWGRNTEAFF.

The CDR3 coding sequence is TGTGCCAGCAGGCGCGGGACAACGAACAATGAGCAGTTCTTC. Translation gives CASRRGTTNNEQFF. V and J are TRBV6-1 and TRBJ2-1; D is perhaps TRBD1 or TRBD2 (6 bases each). The germline gives CDR1 MNHNS, CDR2 SASEGT. The CDR3 spans 14 residues. The V end lost 6 bases, the J end lost 5 bases, and 14 bases lay between the germline ends.

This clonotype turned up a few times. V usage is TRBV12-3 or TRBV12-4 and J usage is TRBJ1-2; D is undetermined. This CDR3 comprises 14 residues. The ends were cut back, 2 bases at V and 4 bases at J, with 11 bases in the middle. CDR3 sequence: CASSLRGSFYGYTF. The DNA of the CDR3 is TGTGCCAGCAGTTTACGTGGCAGTTTCTATGGCTACACCTTC.

CDR3 residues: CASSLGNNEKLFF. CDR3 DNA: TGTGCCAGCAGCTTGGGAAATAATGAAAAACTGTTTTTT. The V gene is TRBV5-6, the J gene TRBJ1-4, with D uncertain. Trimming took off 0 bases at V and 4 bases at J, with 4 bases between the two ends. CDR3 length: 13 residues. Germline assignment: CDR1 SGHDT and CDR2 YYEEEE.

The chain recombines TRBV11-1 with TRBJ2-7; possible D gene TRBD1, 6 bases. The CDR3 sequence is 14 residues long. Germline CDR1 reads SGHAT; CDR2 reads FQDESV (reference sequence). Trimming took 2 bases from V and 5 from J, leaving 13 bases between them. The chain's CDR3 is CASSLRRGGNEQYF. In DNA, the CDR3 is TGTGCCAGCAGCTTACGCAGGGGTGGGAACGAGCAGTACTTC.

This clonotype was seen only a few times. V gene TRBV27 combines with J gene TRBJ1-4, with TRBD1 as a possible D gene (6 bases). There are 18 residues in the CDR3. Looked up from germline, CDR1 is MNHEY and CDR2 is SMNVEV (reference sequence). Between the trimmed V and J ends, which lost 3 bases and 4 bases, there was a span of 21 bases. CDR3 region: CASSFQGIPGQRNEKLFF. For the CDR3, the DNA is TGTGCCAGCAGTTTCCAGGGAATCCCGGGACAACGTAATGAAAAACTGTTTTTT.

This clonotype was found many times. The CDR3, as DNA: TGCAGCGTTCTTCGGCAGAACCAAGAGACCCAGTACTTC. Amino acid sequence: CSVLRQNQETQYF. V gene TRBV29-1 combines with J gene TRBJ2-5, with D unclear. Germline loops: CDR1 SQVTM, CDR2 ANQGSEA. CDR3 size: 13 residues. Trimming took 5 bases from V and 0 from J, leaving 10 bases between them. Together with reference TRBV29-1 and TRBJ2-5, the CDR3 gives the full variable domain: SAVISQKPSRDICQRGTSLTIQCQVDSQVTMMFWYRQQPGQSLTLIATANQGSEATYESGFVIDKFPISRPNLTFSTLTVSNMSPEDSSIYLCSVLRQNQETQYFGPGTRLLVL.

In nucleotides, the CDR3 is TGTGCCAGCAGCTTGAACCGGGCAGGGGGGACCGGGGAGCTGTTTTTT. Translated, it gives CASSLNRAGGTGELFF. V and J are TRBV5-4 and TRBJ2-2; D possibly corresponds to TRBD1 (7 bases). Trimming pared 1 base from V and 5 bases from J, leaving 15 bases between. CDR1 is SGHNT and CDR2 is YYREEE in the germline V gene (reference sequence). The CDR3 length is 16 residues.

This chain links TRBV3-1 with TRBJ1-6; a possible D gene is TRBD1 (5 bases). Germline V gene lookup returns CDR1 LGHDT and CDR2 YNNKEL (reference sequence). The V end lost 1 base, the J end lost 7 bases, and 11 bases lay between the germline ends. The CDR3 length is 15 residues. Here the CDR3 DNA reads TGTGCCAGCAGCCAAGTTGCAGGGCGGAATTCACCCCTCCACTTT. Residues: CASSQVAGRNSPLHF.

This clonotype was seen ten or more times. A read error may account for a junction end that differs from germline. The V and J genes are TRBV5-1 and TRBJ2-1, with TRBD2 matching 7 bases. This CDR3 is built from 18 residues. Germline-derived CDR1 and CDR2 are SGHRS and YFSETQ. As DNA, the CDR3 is TGCGCCAGCAGATTGGCGGGGGAACCCGCGAGCTCCTACAATGAGCAGTTCTTC. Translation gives CASRLAGEPASSYNEQFF.

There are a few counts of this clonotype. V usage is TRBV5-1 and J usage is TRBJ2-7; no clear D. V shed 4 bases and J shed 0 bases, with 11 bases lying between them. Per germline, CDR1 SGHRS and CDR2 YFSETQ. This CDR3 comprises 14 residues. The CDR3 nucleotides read TGCGCCAGCAGCCGTGGGTCTAGCTCCTACGAGCAGTACTTC. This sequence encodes CASSRGSSSYEQYF.

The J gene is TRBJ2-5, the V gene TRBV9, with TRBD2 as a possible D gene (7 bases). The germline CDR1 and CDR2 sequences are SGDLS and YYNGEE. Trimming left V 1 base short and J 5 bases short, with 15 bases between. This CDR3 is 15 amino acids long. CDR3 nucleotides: TGTGCCAGCAGCGTAAGTGGGGGGGCGGAGGAGACCCAGTACTTC. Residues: CASSVSGGAEETQYF.